These 7 T cell receptor beta chains were sequenced from one sample in a study of blood T cell repertoires in COVID-19. TCRdb's copy holds only in-frame clones and misses some; the assay was immunoSEQ multiplex PCR. This table has 80,000 to 100,000 clones, about 90% appearing once. The sequencing input was peripheral blood. The receptor source for this set is a human donor with active COVID-19. The donor label of this sample is uncertain.

The chain couples TRBV5-6 to TRBJ2-3; D not resolved. Germline-derived CDR1 and CDR2 are SGHDT and YYEEEE. V lost 4 bases and J 4 bases, leaving 13 bases between the germline ends. The CDR3 runs to 14 residues. CDR3 in DNA: TGTGCCAGCAGCCCGAAGCTAGGCCCAGATACGCAGTATTTT. Translated: CASSPKLGPDTQYF.

This CDR3 reads CASSLEGVEKKLFF. The CDR3, as DNA: TGTGCCAGCAGCTTGGAGGGGGTGGAGAAAAAACTGTTTTTT. The chain has TRBV5-5 and TRBJ1-4, with D perhaps TRBD1 (6 bases). The germline V gene encodes CDR1 SGHKS and CDR2 YYEKEE (reference sequence). Trimming took off 0 bases at V and 9 bases at J, with 12 bases between the two ends. CDR3 size: 14 residues.

This clone was counted a single time. This rearrangement joins TRBV7-9 to TRBJ2-1, with a tentative D call TRBD1 (7 bases). CDR1 is SEHNR and CDR2 is FQNEAQ in the germline V gene (reference sequence). V lost 6 bases and J 6 bases, leaving 15 bases between the germline ends. The CDR3 length is 14 residues. This CDR3 reads CASRTAGQINEQFF. DNA for the CDR3: TGTGCCAGCAGGACCGCGGGACAGATCAATGAGCAGTTCTTC.

This chain joins TRBV3-1 (or the pseudogene TRBV3-2) and TRBJ2-3; D call uncertain. The CDR3 runs 13 residues. V lost 4 bases and J lost 1, with 6 bases in between. The germline V gene encodes CDR1 LGHDT and CDR2 YNNKEL (reference sequence). In nucleotides, the CDR3 is TGTGCCAGCAGCCTAATCCGCACAGATACGCAGTATTTT. Amino acid sequence: CASSLIRTDTQYF.

Only one count was recorded for this clone. The gene calls are TRBV6-2 or TRBV6-3 and TRBJ1-3, with D uncertain. V was clipped by 2 bases and J by 4 bases, with 9 bases between them. Germline CDR1 reads MNHEY; CDR2 reads SVGEGT. This CDR3 has 14 amino acids. The CDR3 loop is CASSYGGAGNTIYF. Written as DNA, the CDR3 is TGTGCCAGCAGTTACGGAGGAGCCGGAAACACCATATATTTT.

This clone was observed once. This rearrangement joins TRBV2 to TRBJ2-7, with TRBD1 matching 12 bases. The J segment lost 6 bases and the V segment lost 2 bases, leaving 5 bases of the junction unmatched. This CDR3 is built from 15 residues. Per germline, CDR1 SNHLY and CDR2 FYNNEI. DNA of the CDR3: TGTGCCAGCAGTGAATTTGGGACAGGGGGCGCCGAGCAGTACTTC. It encodes CASSEFGTGGAEQYF.

The chain carries TRBV28 and TRBJ1-6; D may be TRBD1 (6 bases). V lost 2 bases, J lost 4 bases, and 9 bases lay in between. The germline V gene has CDR1 MDHEN and CDR2 SYDVKM. CDR3 length: 15 residues. Here the CDR3 DNA reads TGTGCCAGCAGTTTAAGGACAGTTTATAATTCACCCCTCCACTTT. This gives the protein CASSLRTVYNSPLHF.